This TCR beta chain was sequenced in a study of blood T cell repertoires in COVID-19. About the research overall: COVID-19 samples from acute and convalescent phases originated in the United States, Italy and Spain.

V was shortened by 6 bases and J by 8 bases, with 20 bases between the two germline ends. CDR1 is SGHRS and CDR2 is YFSETQ in the germline V gene. The CDR3 extends over 15 amino acids. Method: immunoSEQ multiplex PCR; TCRdb's copy keeps in-frame clones and lacks some. The sample records approximately 350,000 clones, around 80% being singletons. The sequenced sample was peripheral blood. The clonotype comes from a young man with active or convalescent COVID-19. The J gene is TRBJ1-4, the V gene TRBV5-1; maybe TRBD1 (5 bases). CDR3 sequence: CASKAGGPGFEKLFF. The DNA for the CDR3 is TGCGCCAGCAAAGCCGGTGGTCCAGGGTTCGAAAAACTGTTTTTT.